This TCR beta chain was recorded in a study of T cell responses to AZD1222 COVID-19 vaccine (dated by TCRdb to about 2021). Regarding the research as a whole: AZD1222 recipients with second doses at about 4 weeks or about 12 weeks were pooled, because spike-specific TCR depth and breadth did not differ between schedules. Trial participants were enrolled by age into 18-55, 56-69 and 70-plus year subgroups, with around 140, 26 and 57 TCR-sequenced participants respectively. A total of more than 230 trial participants underwent TCR sequencing, of whom around 200 received two doses of AZD1222 and around 26 received two doses of the MenACWY control vaccine.

The CDR3 regions of human TCRbeta chains were subjected to immunosequencing. Per the source publication's procedure: Repertoire TCRs were matched against a reference library of SARS-CoV-2-specific TCRs generated with the MIRA antigen-specificity platform. Breadth was defined as the fraction of unique TCRs that were SARS-CoV-2-associated, and depth was defined as the fraction of total T cells that were SARS-CoV-2-associated. Using the MIRA data, each spike-specific TCR was assigned both to the spike region to which the TCR was reactive and to a CD4 or CD8 class. Log10-transformed breadth and depth values were compared by one-way ANOVA with Sidak's multiple comparisons tests. TCRdb limited this immuneACCESS table to in-frame rearrangements with V and J called. A share of clones is missing; checked studies link under half to unresolved V genes, and the rest is unexplained. The D gene and trimming were derived from the DNA, and the V and J assignments and clone size from that table. In all, the sample holds under 150,000 clones, and 85% to 95% of those were seen once. Together, the top ten hold 1.5% to 2% of the sample.

Germline trimming amounts to 4 bases on V and 0 bases on J, with 7 as the count of junction bases outside the gene matches. CDR1 and CDR2 (SGDLS, YYNGEE) derive from the germline V gene. From its cysteine to its phenylalanine, the CDR3 spans 16 amino acids. Of the read, only the CDR3 DNA is kept; its 48 bases are in frame from base 1. A note on this clone: Its antigen is unknown. No base quality values were provided; no much bigger clone lies one nucleotide off.

The time point tag for this specimen amounts to: baseline before first vaccination. Vaccinee samples were obtained from the UK trials COV001 and COV002, which included a single-blind randomized controlled phase 2/3 trial of AZD1222 (ChAdOx1 nCoV-19) in healthy adults. For TCRbeta chain sequencing, PBMC samples were collected from trial participants at day 0 and at day 28 after the second dose. Summary of the overall study and its limitations: CD4 TCRs associated with the vaccine covered the entire spike protein, and the dominant responses were in regions 160-218 and 743-854. Conclusions about previously exposed vaccinees are limited because only five to seven AZD1222 recipients were SARS-CoV-2 seropositive at baseline. After two AZD1222 doses, spike-specific TCR breadth and depth were significantly higher than at day 0 and than in MenACWY recipients. Participants were mostly white British, with more females than males. The authors suggested clonal diversity may have been underestimated. The 56-69-year group was small, and its depth increase did not reach significance, likely because of low power. Reportedly, close to half of the unique spike-specific TCRs recognized epitopes lying outside the regions that are mutated in the B.1.351 and B.1.1.7 variants. Because no samples from the day 14 peak response were available, repertoires could be characterized only after the peak T cell response.

This specimen consisted of peripheral blood, obtained on day 0 of AZD1222 vaccination. The TCR sequence derives from an adult in good health. The chain links TRBV9 with TRBJ2-1, and TRBD2 matches 7 of the central bases. Here is the DNA: TGTGCCAGCAGCCCCCCCGGCGGGAGCTCCTACAATGAGCAGTTCTTC. It is translated as CASSPPGGSSYNEQFF.